Shown below are 20 T cell receptor beta chains from a single sample sequenced in a study of T cell responses to AZD1222 COVID-19 vaccine. TCRdb's copy holds only in-frame clones and misses some; the assay was immunoSEQ multiplex PCR. Of under 200,000 clones in the sample, around nine tenths were seen once. Sequenced material: peripheral blood, taken 28 days after the second dose of the MenACWY control vaccine. These receptors were taken from an adult who received the MenACWY meningococcal vaccine as a control.

The chain employs TRBV5-5 and TRBJ2-7, with D maybe TRBD2 (6 bases). The CDR3 is made up of 14 amino acids. Per germline, CDR1 SGHKS and CDR2 YYEKEE (reference sequence). Trimming removed 4 bases from V and 3 bases from J, with 14 bases in between. CDR3 DNA sequence: TGTGCCAGCAGCCCCTCGGGGGAGAACTACGAGCAGTACTTC. Translation gives CASSPSGENYEQYF.

The gene calls are TRBV7-8 and TRBJ2-5; 12 positions agree with TRBD2. The J call could be wrong; TRBJ2-7 is a better fit for the DNA end. The CDR3 is 16 amino acids. CDR1 and CDR2 from the germline V gene are SGHVS and FQNEAQ. The CDR3 nucleotides read TGTGCCAGCAGCTTAGCCGGGACTAGCGGGCCGTACGAGCAGTACTTC. It encodes CASSLAGTSGPYEQYF.

The chain couples TRBV7-9 to TRBJ2-3; D perhaps matches TRBD2 (5 bases). The germline V gene has CDR1 SEHNR and CDR2 FQNEAQ (reference sequence). V was clipped by 2 bases and J by 6 bases, with 12 bases between them. This CDR3 comprises 14 residues. The CDR3 sequence: CASSLLRVGDTQYF. Written as DNA, the CDR3 is TGTGCCAGCAGCTTACTGAGGGTCGGGGATACGCAGTATTTT.

This chain links TRBV19 with TRBJ1-5, with unresolved D. V was shortened by 5 bases and J by 5 bases, with 22 bases between the two germline ends. Per germline, CDR1 LNHDA and CDR2 SQIVND (reference sequence). CDR3 length: 17 amino acids. CDR3 nucleotide sequence: TGTGCCAGTAGTTTTTTCATAGGGTCTAGGATCGATCAGCCCCAGCATTTT. Protein product: CASSFFIGSRIDQPQHF.

This chain links TRBV2 with TRBJ2-7; 10 bases map to TRBD1. Germline CDR1 reads SNHLY; CDR2 reads FYNNEI. The CDR3 extends over 15 amino acids. The J segment lost 3 bases and the V segment lost 5 bases, leaving 7 bases of the junction unmatched. The DNA for the CDR3 is TGTGCCAGCAGTCCGGACAGGGGGACCCACTACGAGCAGTACTTC. Amino acid sequence: CASSPDRGTHYEQYF.

The chain recombines TRBV10-3 with TRBJ1-3; TRBD1 matches at 7 bases. The ends lost 6 bases at V and 1 base at J; junction bases unmatched: 12. Germline CDR1 reads ENHRY; CDR2 reads SYGVKD. This CDR3 spans 17 amino acids. In DNA, the CDR3 is TGTGCCATCAGCTGGGGGGGCGCGACAGGGTCTGGAAACACCATATATTTT. Translation gives CAISWGGATGSGNTIYF.

V is TRBV7-9 and J is TRBJ1-1; no clear D. Trimming shortened V by 6 bases and J by 4 bases, and 12 bases separated the two germline ends. The CDR3 is 13 amino acids. Germline CDR1 is SEHNR and CDR2 is FQNEAQ (reference sequence). In DNA form, the CDR3 reads TGTGCCAGCAGAATAAGCGGGAGCACTGAAGCTTTCTTT. Amino acid sequence: CASRISGSTEAFF.

The chain links TRBV6-2 or TRBV6-3 to TRBJ2-1; perhaps TRBD2 as D (5 bases). Germline loops: CDR1 MNHEY, CDR2 SVGEGT. The CDR3 sequence is 13 residues long. The ends were cut back, 6 bases at V and 3 bases at J, with 9 bases in the middle. The CDR3 loop reads CASSVSGYNEQFF. DNA of the CDR3: TGTGCCAGCAGCGTAAGCGGCTACAATGAGCAGTTCTTC.

The chain employs TRBV12-3 or TRBV12-4 and TRBJ1-4; no firm D call. This CDR3 has 13 amino acids. The V gene lost 5 bases and the J gene lost 11 bases, with 15 bases spanning the gap. The CDR3 DNA reads as TGTGCCAGCAGTCCCGGGCCTGTAGGGAAACTGTTTTTT. The encoded protein is CASSPGPVGKLFF.

There are a few counts of this clone. This chain uses TRBV25-1 with TRBJ2-1; D remains unclear. Germline loops: CDR1 MGHDK, CDR2 SYGVNS. There are 13 residues in the CDR3. V lost 4 bases to trimming and J lost 4 bases, with 8 bases between them. The CDR3 protein is CASSAQTYNEQFF. The DNA for the CDR3 is TGTGCCAGCAGTGCCCAGACTTACAATGAGCAGTTCTTC.

This clone was seen a handful of times. The chain employs TRBV25-1 and TRBJ1-5; D might be TRBD1 (5 bases). Germline assignment: CDR1 MGHDK and CDR2 SYGVNS. V dropped 6 bases and J dropped 4 bases, with 13 bases sitting between them. The CDR3 extends over 14 amino acids. The DNA of the CDR3 is TGTGCCAGCAGGGGGACGGGTAGAAATCAGCCCCAGCATTTT. It specifies CASRGTGRNQPQHF.

This chain joins TRBV5-5 and TRBJ1-1; 7 bases align to TRBD1. This CDR3 is 15 amino acids long. V lost 4 bases, J lost 0 bases, and 6 bases stayed unmatched. CDR1 is SGHKS and CDR2 is YYEKEE in the germline V gene (reference sequence). Written as DNA, the CDR3 is TGTGCCAGCAGCACTGAGGGACAGATGAACACTGAAGCTTTCTTT. It encodes CASSTEGQMNTEAFF.

The J gene is TRBJ2-1, the V gene TRBV11-3; D may match TRBD1 or TRBD2 (6 bases each). The CDR3 loop spans 15 amino acids. The V and J ends lost 2 bases and 2 bases respectively, with 10 bases between them. CDR1 and CDR2 (germline): SGHNT, YENEEA. In DNA, the CDR3 is TGTGCCAGCAGCTTATGGGGGGCACCCTACAATGAGCAGTTCTTC. Translated, it gives CASSLWGAPYNEQFF. Looking up the rest from reference TRBV11-3 and TRBJ2-1 gives the full variable domain: EAGVVQSPRYKIIEKKQPVAFWCNPISGHNTLYWYLQNLGQGPELLIRYENEEAVDDSQLPKDRFSAERLKGVDSTLKIQPAELGDSAVYLCASSLWGAPYNEQFFGPGTRLTVL.

The chain couples TRBV6-5 to TRBJ2-2; D assignment may be TRBD1 or TRBD2 (5 bases each). CDR3 length: 15 amino acids. CDR1 and CDR2 (germline): MNHEY, SVGAGI. The ends were cut back, 2 bases at V and 4 bases at J, with 11 bases in the middle. The CDR3 DNA follows: TGTGCCAGCAGTTACAGGCGAGGGGTCACCGGGGAGCTGTTTTTT. This gives the protein CASSYRRGVTGELFF.

The DNA of the CDR3 is TGTGCCAGTACCTCTCAAGGGGCTGGCTACACCTTC. Its protein product is CASTSQGAGYTF. The gene calls are TRBV19 and TRBJ1-2; TRBD1 is a possible D gene (5 bases). The germline V gene has CDR1 LNHDA and CDR2 SQIVND (reference sequence). With 7 bases removed from V and 7 bases from J, the gap between germline ends came to 13 bases. The length of the CDR3 is 12 residues. The full variable domain, in which reference TRBV19 and TRBJ1-2 provide the parts outside the CDR3, is DGGITQSPKYLFRKEGQNVTLSCEQNLNHDAMYWYRQDPGQGLRLIYYSQIVNDFQKGDIAEGYSVSREKKESFPLTVTSAQKNPTAFYLCASTSQGAGYTFGSGTRLTVV.

The V call is TRBV7-6, the J call TRBJ2-7; 9 bases line up with TRBD1. Per the germline V gene, CDR1 is SGHVS and CDR2 is FNYEAQ. V gave up 0 bases and J gave up 1 base; unmatched junction bases: 1. This CDR3 contains 15 residues. CDR3 in DNA: TGTGCCAGCAGCTTAGCTGGGACAGGGTCCTACGAGCAGTACTTC. This encodes CASSLAGTGSYEQYF.

This sequence joins TRBV7-2 and TRBJ2-3; the D gene could be TRBD1 or TRBD2 (7 bases each). Germline lookup yields CDR1 SGHTA and CDR2 FQGNSA. The CDR3 sequence is 13 residues long. The V end lost 8 bases, the J end lost 6 bases, and 15 bases lay between the germline ends. CDR3 sequence: CASAPGGQDTQYF. The CDR3 DNA follows: TGTGCCAGCGCCCCGGGGGGACAGGATACGCAGTATTTT.

The chain combines TRBV27 with TRBJ2-7; TRBD1 matches 10 bases. Germline loops: CDR1 MNHEY, CDR2 SMNVEV (reference sequence). This CDR3 contains 14 residues. V shed 8 bases, J shed 1 base, and the junction held 5 bases outside the gene matches. Written as DNA, the CDR3 is TGTGCCAGCGGGCGGACAGGGGGGTCCTACGAGCAGTACTTC. Translating it yields CASGRTGGSYEQYF.

This CDR3 reads CASSFTTSETYNEQFF. The CDR3 coding sequence is TGCGCCAGCAGCTTCACGACTAGCGAAACCTACAATGAGCAGTTCTTC. The chain employs TRBV5-1 and TRBJ2-1; 8 bases are a match to TRBD2. From germline, CDR1 is SGHRS and CDR2 YFSETQ. V lost 2 bases and J lost 2; bases outside the gene matches: 6. CDR3 length: 16 residues.

The gene calls are TRBV27 and TRBJ1-2; D is ambiguous. The germline V gene encodes CDR1 MNHEY and CDR2 SMNVEV (reference sequence). The ends were cut back, 3 bases at V and 1 base at J, with 9 bases in the middle. The length of the CDR3 is 14 residues. Here the CDR3 DNA reads TGTGCCAGCAGTTTTTTGGGAGATAACTATGGCTACACCTTC. Protein sequence: CASSFLGDNYGYTF.